The rows below give T cell receptor beta chains drawn from one sample of a study of blood T cell repertoires in COVID-19. Assay used: immunoSEQ multiplex PCR; TCRdb lists only in-frame clones, some missing. There are 300,000 to 350,000 clones in the sample; around 87% occur only once, and about 1% lies in the top ten. The sequenced sample consisted of peripheral blood. These TCRs come from a woman aged 35 to 49 with COVID-19, enrolled during active disease. Both conserved end residues are part of each CDR3. Fields, in order: J gene, clone size, D gene, V gene, CDR3 protein, CDR3 DNA. D genes are given only for firm matches. A clone size is listed for some rows: how often the clone was seen (once, few, many), or a class if it is expanded.

TRBJ2-7 - TRBD1 TRBV5-1 CASSLQGVGGEQYF TGCGCCAGCTCACTCCAGGGGGTAGGCGGCGAGCAGTACTTC
TRBJ1-2 - - TRBV29-1 CSVENQGIGGYTF TGCAGCGTTGAAAACCAGGGGATAGGTGGCTACACCTTC
TRBJ2-4 - - TRBV2 CASSGRGNIQYF TGTGCCAGCAGTGGAAGGGGGAACATTCAGTACTTC
TRBJ2-1 once TRBD2 TRBV18 CASSPRTSGSHNEQFF TGTGCCAGCTCACCTCGGACTAGCGGGAGCCACAATGAGCAGTTCTTC
TRBJ1-4 - TRBD1 TRBV30 CAWSVYGLRDSGEKLFF TGTGCCTGGAGCGTGTATGGACTAAGGGACAGCGGAGAAAAACTGTTTTTT
TRBJ1-2 - - TRBV7-2 CASSLRSGENGYTF TGTGCCAGCAGCTTAAGGTCCGGGGAGAATGGCTACACCTTC
TRBJ1-2 few - TRBV18 CASSPYQRQSNYGYTF TGTGCCAGCTCACCATACCAGAGACAGTCGAACTATGGCTACACCTTC
TRBJ2-7 - TRBD2 TRBV27 CASSRASGGHSYEQYF TGTGCCAGCAGTAGGGCTAGCGGGGGGCACTCCTACGAGCAGTACTTC
TRBJ1-1 - - TRBV12-5 CASGLVLGGNTEAFF TGTGCTAGTGGTTTGGTACTCGGGGGGAACACTGAAGCTTTCTTT
TRBJ1-4 - TRBD1 TRBV7-3 CASSMTGQVFGELFF TGTGCCAGCAGCATGACGGGACAGGTGTTTGGAGAACTGTTTTTT
TRBJ1-5 - TRBD1 TRBV9 CASSVEGGWSQPQHF TGTGCCAGCAGCGTAGAAGGGGGCTGGAGTCAGCCCCAGCATTTT
TRBJ2-5 - - TRBV18 CASSPGTRQGETQYF TGTGCCAGCTCACCCGGGACAAGGCAAGGGGAGACCCAGTACTTC
TRBJ1-1 - - TRBV6-5 CASSYGGNTEAFF TGTGCCAGCAGTTATGGCGGGAACACTGAAGCTTTCTTT
TRBJ1-5 - TRBD1 TRBV6-6 CASADRSNQPQHF TGTGCCAGCGCGGACAGGAGCAATCAGCCCCAGCATTTT
TRBJ1-1 - - TRBV27 CASRFRVVNTEAFF TGTGCCAGCAGGTTCAGGGTGGTGAACACTGAAGCTTTCTTT
TRBJ1-3 - - TRBV2 CASSEAPLLSGNTIYF TGTGCCAGCAGTGAAGCCCCACTGTTATCCGGAAACACCATATATTTT
TRBJ1-2 - TRBD1 TRBV6-1 CASTVIGQGASGYTF TGTGCCAGCACAGTGATCGGGCAGGGGGCGAGTGGCTACACCTTC
TRBJ1-1 - TRBD1 TRBV28 CASSQTVTGRAEAFF TGTGCCAGCAGCCAGACCGTGACAGGGCGGGCTGAAGCTTTCTTT
TRBJ2-7 - TRBD2 TRBV4-1 CASSLGGGSGYEQYF TGCGCCAGCAGCCTTGGTGGCGGGAGCGGGTACGAGCAGTACTTC
TRBJ2-1 - TRBD2 TRBV7-2 CASSLVAGGTIENEQFF TGTGCCAGCAGCTTAGTAGCGGGAGGAACGATAGAAAATGAGCAGTTCTTC
TRBJ2-1 - - TRBV24-1 CATSDSDFYNEQFF TGTGCCACCAGTGACTCGGACTTCTACAATGAGCAGTTCTTC
TRBJ2-7 - - TRBV18 CASSVSTQEPYEQYF TGTGCCAGCTCCGTATCTACTCAAGAGCCCTACGAGCAGTACTTC
TRBJ1-2 - - TRBV28 CASSGPSYGYTF TGTGCCAGCTCTGGGCCTTCCTATGGCTACACCTTC
TRBJ2-7 - TRBD1 TRBV2 CASSDRIGQGDEQYF TGTGCCAGCAGTGACCGGATTGGACAGGGCGACGAGCAGTACTTC
TRBJ1-1 - - TRBV18 CASSPQQNTEAFF TGTGCCAGCTCACCACAACAGAACACTGAAGCTTTCTTT
TRBJ2-1 - TRBD2 TRBV7-6 CASSLVSGGYNEQFF TGTGCCAGCAGCTTAGTTAGCGGGGGCTACAATGAGCAGTTCTTC
TRBJ2-1 - TRBD1 TRBV11-3 CASSFGQDHNEQFF TGTGCCAGCAGCTTTGGACAGGACCACAATGAGCAGTTCTTC
TRBJ2-1 - - TRBV27 CASSFRREQFF TGTGCCAGCAGTTTTCGCCGGGAGCAGTTCTTC
TRBJ1-6 - TRBD1 TRBV30 CAWRDPGQGYSPLHF TGTGCCTGGAGGGACCCGGGACAGGGGTATTCACCCCTCCACTTT
TRBJ1-5 once - TRBV19 CASSFDSSNQPQHF TGTGCCAGTAGTTTCGACAGCAGCAATCAGCCCCAGCATTTT
TRBJ2-7 - TRBD2 TRBV30 CAWRSRGLADLYEQYF TGTGCCTGGAGGTCCCGAGGACTAGCGGACCTCTACGAGCAGTACTTC